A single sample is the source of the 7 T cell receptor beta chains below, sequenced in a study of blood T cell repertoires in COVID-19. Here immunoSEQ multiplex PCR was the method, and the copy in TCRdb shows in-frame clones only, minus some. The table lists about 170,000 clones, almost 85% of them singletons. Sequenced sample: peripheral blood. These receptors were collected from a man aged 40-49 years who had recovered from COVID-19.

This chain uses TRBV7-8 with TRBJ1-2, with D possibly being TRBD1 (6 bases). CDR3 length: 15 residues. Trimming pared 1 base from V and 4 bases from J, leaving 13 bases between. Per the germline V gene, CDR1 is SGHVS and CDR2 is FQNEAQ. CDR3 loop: CASSLGRDTIYGYTF. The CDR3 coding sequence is TGTGCCAGCAGCTTAGGCCGGGACACAATCTATGGCTACACCTTC. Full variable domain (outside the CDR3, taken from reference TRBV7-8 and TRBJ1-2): GAGVSQSPRYKVAKRGQDVALRCDPISGHVSLFWYQQALGQGPEFLTYFQNEAQLDKSGLPSDRFFAERPEGSVSTLKIQRTQQEDSAVYLCASSLGRDTIYGYTFGSGTRLTVV.

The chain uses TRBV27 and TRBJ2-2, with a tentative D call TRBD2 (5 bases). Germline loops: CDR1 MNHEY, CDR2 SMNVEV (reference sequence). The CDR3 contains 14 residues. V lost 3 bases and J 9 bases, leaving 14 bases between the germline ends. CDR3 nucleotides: TGTGCCAGCAGTTTCCTAGCAGACGACCGGGAGCTGTTTTTT. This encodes CASSFLADDRELFF.

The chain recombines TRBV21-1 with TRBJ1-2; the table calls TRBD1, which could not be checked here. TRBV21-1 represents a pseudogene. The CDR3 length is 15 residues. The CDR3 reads CASSKTGTSSDGYTF. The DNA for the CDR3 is TGTGCCAGCAGCAAGACAGGGACATCCTCCGATGGCTACACCTTC.

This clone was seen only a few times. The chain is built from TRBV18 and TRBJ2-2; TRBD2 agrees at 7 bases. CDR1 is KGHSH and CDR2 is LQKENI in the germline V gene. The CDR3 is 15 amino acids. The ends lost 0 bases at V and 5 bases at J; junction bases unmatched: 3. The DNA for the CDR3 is TGTGCCAGCTCACCACCGGCGGGAGTAACCGGGGAGCTGTTTTTT. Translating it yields CASSPPAGVTGELFF.

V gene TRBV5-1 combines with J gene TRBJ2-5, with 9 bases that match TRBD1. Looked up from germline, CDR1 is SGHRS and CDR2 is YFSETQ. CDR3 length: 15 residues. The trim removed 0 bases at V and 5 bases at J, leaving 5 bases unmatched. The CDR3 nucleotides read TGCGCCAGCAGCTTGGGGGGCACAGGGGGCGAGACCCAGTACTTC. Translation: CASSLGGTGGETQYF.

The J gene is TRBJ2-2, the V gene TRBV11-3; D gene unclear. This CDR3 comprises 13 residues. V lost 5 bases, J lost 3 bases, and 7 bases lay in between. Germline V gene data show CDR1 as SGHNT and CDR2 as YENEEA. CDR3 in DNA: TGTGCCAGCAGCCAGACTTACACCGGGGAGCTGTTTTTT. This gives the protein CASSQTYTGELFF.

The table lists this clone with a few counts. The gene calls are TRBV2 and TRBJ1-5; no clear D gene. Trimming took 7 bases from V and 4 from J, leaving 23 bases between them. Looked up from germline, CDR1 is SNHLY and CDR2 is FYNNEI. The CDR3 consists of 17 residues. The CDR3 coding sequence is TGTGCCAGCAAGGATCAAAGTAGCGGGATGTTAAATCAGCCCCAGCATTTT. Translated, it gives CASKDQSSGMLNQPQHF.